A selection of T cell receptor beta chains follows, all from one sample in a study of shared clonotypes between healthy human individuals. This table comes from immunoSEQ multiplex PCR, and its TCRdb copy is limited to in-frame clones, with some not included. The sample lists roughly 1,600,000 clones, approximately 98.5% occurring once. Sequenced input: naive CD4+ T cells sorted from blood. These receptors were collected from a man younger than 40 in good health. Both conserved end residues are part of each CDR3. Size is stated for part of the rows, as once, few or many counts, or as a class when the clone is expanded.

V gene	clone size	CDR3 protein
TRBV19	.	CASQDSPGANVLTF
TRBV5-8	.	CASSLGYHQPQHF
TRBV18	.	CASSPIMGVSSYEQYF
TRBV11-3	.	CASSETPQGIGANVLTF
TRBV5-1	.	CASSLAGQLNQPQHF
TRBV5-4	.	CASSLEEPGSGGYTF
TRBV6-1	.	CASSDQVATEAFF
TRBV2	.	CATDEHVGQPQHF
TRBV11-2	.	CASSSRGFQETQYF
TRBV7-6	.	CASSLASGTSGDTQYF
TRBV19	.	CASSLRQGRHTGELFF
TRBV28	.	CASSQPSGADYEQYF
TRBV18	once	CASSREGRSDYGYTF
TRBV5-6	.	CASCPEAVGTDTQYF
TRBV5-1	.	CASSPDTGVTMTQYF
TRBV4-1	.	CASSQGSQRGSYNEQFF
TRBV30	.	CAWSVTRGEQFF
TRBV13	.	CASSTTRGSNEKLFF
TRBV9	.	CASSPREGVDEQYF
TRBV5-1	.	CASRTRAADTGELFF
TRBV5-1	.	CASSLRTGSYEQYF
TRBV6-5	.	CASSTPTGELFF
TRBV7-3	.	CASSFQMNTEAFF
TRBV2	once	CASGRSSYEQYF
TRBV5-4	once	CASSLRTGISYGYTF
TRBV9	.	CASSRGGRSSYEQYF
TRBV29-1	.	CSVTISTDTQYF
TRBV21-1	once	CASSKIGGREYEQYF
TRBV6-5	.	CASRPRGSSYEQYF
TRBV7-2	.	CASSLVPGGTDTQYF
TRBV5-1	.	CASSQHGTSDEQFF
TRBV12-5	.	CASALDRAYGYTF
TRBV6-5	.	CASTETGFYGYTF
TRBV29-1	.	CSVAFGQAKETQYF
TRBV5-1	.	CASSLAGTGELFF
TRBV5-1	once	CASSLAGGNNEQYF
TRBV5-1	.	CASSLVPGGSNEQYF
TRBV5-4	.	CASSLEGYGYTF
TRBV18	.	CASSPGQQETQYF
TRBV7-6	once	CASSLVSRAGVGEQFF
TRBV19	.	CASQTGTGGSETQYF